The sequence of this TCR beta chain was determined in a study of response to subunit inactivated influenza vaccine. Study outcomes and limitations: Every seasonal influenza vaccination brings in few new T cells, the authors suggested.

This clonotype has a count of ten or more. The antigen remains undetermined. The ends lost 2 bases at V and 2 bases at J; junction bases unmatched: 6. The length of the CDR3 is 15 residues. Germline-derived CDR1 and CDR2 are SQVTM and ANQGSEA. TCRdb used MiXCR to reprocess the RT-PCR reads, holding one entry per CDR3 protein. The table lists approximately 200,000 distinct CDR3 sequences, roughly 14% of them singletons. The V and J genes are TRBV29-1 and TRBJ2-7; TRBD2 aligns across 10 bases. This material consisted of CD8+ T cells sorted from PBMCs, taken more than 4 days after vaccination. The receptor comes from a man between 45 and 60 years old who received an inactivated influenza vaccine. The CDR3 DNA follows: TGCAGCGTTGAATCTACTAGCGGGGACCCCTACGAGCAGTACTTC. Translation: CSVESTSGDPYEQYF.